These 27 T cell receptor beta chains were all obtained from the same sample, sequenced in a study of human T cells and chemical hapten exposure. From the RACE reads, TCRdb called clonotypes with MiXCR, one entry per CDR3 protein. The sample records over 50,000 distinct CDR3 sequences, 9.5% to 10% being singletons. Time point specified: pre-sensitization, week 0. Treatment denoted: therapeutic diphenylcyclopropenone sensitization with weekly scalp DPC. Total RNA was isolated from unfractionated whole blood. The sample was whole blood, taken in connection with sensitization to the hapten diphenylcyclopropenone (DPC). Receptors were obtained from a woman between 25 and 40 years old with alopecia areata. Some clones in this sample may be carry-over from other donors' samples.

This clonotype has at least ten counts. The CDR3 spells CASRGGTQYF. The CDR3 DNA follows: TGTGCCAGCAGGGGGGGTACGCAGTATTTT. J is TRBJ2-3 and V is TRBV2; a possible D gene is TRBD2 (6 bases). In germline, CDR1 is SNHLY, CDR2 FYNNEI. This CDR3 region has 10 residues. V was shortened by 6 bases and J by 8 bases, with 6 bases between the two germline ends.

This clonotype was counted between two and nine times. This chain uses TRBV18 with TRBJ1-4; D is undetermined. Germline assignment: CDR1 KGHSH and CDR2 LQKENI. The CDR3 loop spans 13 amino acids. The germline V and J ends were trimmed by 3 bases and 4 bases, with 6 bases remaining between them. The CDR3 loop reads CASSPSINEKLFF. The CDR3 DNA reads TGTGCCAGCTCACCTTCCATTAATGAAAAACTGTTTTTT.

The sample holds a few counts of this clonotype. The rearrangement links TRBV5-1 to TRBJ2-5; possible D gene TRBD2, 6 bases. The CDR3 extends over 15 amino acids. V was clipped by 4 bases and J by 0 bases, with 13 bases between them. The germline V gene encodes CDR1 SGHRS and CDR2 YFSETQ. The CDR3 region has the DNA TGCGCCAGCAGCATAGGACGGGAGTACCAAGAGACCCAGTACTTC. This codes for CASSIGREYQETQYF.

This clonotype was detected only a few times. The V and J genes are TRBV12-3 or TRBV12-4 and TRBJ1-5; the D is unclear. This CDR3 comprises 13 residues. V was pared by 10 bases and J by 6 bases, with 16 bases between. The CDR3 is CATAVDCSQPQHF. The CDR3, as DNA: TGTGCCACCGCAGTAGACTGCAGTCAGCCCCAGCATTTT.

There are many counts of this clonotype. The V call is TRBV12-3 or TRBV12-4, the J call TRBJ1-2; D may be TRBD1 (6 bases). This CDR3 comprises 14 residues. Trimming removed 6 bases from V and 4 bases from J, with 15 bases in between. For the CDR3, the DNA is TGTGCCAGCAGGCCCGGACAGCTAGGCTATGGCTACACCTTC. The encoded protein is CASRPGQLGYGYTF.

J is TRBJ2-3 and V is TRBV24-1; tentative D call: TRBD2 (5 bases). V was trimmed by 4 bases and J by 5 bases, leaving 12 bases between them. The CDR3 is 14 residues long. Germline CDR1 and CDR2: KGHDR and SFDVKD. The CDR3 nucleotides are TGTGCCACCAGTGAGCGGGTCTATCAAGATACGCAGTATTTT. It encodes CATSERVYQDTQYF.

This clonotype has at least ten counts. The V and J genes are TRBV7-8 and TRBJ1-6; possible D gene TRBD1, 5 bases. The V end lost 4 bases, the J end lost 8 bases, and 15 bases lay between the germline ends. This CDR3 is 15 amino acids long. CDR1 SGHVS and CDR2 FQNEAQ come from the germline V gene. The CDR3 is CASSSIRDRDSPLHF. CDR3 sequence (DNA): TGTGCCAGCAGCTCGATCAGGGATCGTGATTCACCCCTCCACTTT.

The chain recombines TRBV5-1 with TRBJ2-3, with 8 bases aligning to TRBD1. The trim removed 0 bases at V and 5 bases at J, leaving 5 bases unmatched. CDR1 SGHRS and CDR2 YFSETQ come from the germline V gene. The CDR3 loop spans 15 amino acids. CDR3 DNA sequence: TGCGCCAGCAGCTTGGTATCTACAGGGGGAGATACGCAGTATTTT. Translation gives CASSLVSTGGDTQYF.

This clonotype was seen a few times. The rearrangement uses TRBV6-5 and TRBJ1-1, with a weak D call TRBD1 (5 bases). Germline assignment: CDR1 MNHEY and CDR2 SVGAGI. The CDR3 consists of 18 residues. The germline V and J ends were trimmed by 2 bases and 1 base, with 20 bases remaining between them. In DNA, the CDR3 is TGTGCCAGCAGTTACGCGAGTAAAAGGGGTAAGGGGAACACTGAAGCTTTCTTT. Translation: CASSYASKRGKGNTEAFF.

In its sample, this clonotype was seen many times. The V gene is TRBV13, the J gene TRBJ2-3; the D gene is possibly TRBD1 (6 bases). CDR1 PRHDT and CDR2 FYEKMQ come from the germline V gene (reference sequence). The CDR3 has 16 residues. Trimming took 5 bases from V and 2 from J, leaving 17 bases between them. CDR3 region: CASSPGGQRVTDTQYF. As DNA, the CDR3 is TGTGCCAGCAGCCCTGGCGGACAGAGAGTCACAGATACGCAGTATTTT.

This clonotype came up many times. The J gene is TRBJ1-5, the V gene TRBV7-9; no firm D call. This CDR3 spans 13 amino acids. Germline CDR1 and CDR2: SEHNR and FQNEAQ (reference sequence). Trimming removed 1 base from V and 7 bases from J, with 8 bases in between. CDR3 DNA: TGTGCCAGCAGCTTAGGGATAACCCAGCCCCAGCATTTT. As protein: CASSLGITQPQHF.

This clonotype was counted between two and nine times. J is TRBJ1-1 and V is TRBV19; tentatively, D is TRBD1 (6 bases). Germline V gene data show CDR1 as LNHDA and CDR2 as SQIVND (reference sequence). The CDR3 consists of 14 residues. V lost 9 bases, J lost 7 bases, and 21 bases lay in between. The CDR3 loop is CASDTFTGSGEAFF. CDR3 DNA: TGTGCCAGCGACACCTTCACAGGGAGTGGTGAAGCTTTCTTT.

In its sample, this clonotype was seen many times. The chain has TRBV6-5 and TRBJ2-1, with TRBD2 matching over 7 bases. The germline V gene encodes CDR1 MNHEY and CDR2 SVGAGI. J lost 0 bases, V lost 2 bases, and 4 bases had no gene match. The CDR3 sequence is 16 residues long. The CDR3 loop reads CASSYLAESSYNEQFF. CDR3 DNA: TGTGCCAGCAGTTACCTAGCGGAGAGCTCCTACAATGAGCAGTTCTTC.

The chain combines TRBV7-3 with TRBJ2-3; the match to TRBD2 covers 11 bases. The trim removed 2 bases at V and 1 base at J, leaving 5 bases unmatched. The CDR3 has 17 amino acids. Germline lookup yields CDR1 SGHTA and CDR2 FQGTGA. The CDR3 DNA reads TGTGCCAGCAGCTTACTCCCACTAGCGGGGGGCACAGATACGCAGTATTTT. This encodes CASSLLPLAGGTDTQYF.

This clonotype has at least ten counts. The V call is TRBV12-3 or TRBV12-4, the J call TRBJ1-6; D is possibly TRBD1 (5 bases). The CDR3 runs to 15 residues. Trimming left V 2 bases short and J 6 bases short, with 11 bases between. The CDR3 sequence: CASSLRGFANSPLHF. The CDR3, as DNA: TGTGCCAGCAGTTTAAGGGGATTCGCTAATTCACCCCTCCACTTT.

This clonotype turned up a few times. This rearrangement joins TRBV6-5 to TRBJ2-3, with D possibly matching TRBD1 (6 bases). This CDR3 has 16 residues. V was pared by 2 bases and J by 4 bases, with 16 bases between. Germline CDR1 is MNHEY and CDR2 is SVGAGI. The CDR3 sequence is CASSYGRPPGADTQYF. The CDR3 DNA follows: TGTGCCAGCAGTTACGGCCGGCCCCCAGGGGCAGATACGCAGTATTTT.

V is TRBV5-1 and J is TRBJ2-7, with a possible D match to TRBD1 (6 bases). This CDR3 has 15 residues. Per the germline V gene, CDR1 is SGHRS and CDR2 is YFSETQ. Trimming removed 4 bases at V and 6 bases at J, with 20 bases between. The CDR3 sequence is CASSPRQAGGSEQYF. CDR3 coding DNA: TGCGCCAGCAGCCCCAGACAGGCTGGTGGTTCCGAGCAGTACTTC.

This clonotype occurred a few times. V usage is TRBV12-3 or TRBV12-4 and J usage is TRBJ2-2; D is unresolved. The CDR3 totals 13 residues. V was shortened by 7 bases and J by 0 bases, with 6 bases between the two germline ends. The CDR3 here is CASTPANTGELFF. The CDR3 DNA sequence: TGTGCCAGCACCCCGGCGAACACCGGGGAGCTGTTTTTT.

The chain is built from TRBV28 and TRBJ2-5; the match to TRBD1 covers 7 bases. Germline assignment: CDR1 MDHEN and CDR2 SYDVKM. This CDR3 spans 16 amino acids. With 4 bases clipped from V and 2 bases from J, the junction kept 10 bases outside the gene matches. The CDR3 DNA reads TGTGCCAGCAGTTCACCGCAGCCGGGACAGCAAGAGACCCAGTACTTC. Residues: CASSSPQPGQQETQYF.

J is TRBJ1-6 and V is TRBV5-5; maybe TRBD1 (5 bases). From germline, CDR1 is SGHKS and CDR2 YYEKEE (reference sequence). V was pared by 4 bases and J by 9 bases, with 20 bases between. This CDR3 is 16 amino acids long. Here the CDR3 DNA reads TGTGCCAGCAGCCTCGACAGCACCGCCCTTTTTTCACCCCTCCACTTT. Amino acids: CASSLDSTALFSPLHF.

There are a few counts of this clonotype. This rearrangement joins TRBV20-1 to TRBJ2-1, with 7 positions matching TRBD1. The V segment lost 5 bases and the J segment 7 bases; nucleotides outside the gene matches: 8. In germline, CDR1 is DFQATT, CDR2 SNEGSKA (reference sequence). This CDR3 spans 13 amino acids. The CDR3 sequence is CSAHPGQRNEQFF. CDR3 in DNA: TGCAGTGCTCATCCGGGACAGAGGAATGAGCAGTTCTTC.

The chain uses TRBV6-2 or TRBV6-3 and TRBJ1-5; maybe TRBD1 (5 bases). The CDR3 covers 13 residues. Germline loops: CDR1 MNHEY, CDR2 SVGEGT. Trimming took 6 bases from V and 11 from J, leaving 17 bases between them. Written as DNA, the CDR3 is TGTGCCAGCAGGCAAGACGGGGGGTGGACCCAGCATTTT. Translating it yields CASRQDGGWTQHF.

The chain's CDR3 is CASSWDRVNSDTQYF. The CDR3 coding sequence is TGTGCCAGCAGCTGGGACAGGGTTAACTCAGATACGCAGTATTTT. The chain recombines TRBV5-4 with TRBJ2-3; 9 positions match TRBD1. Per germline, CDR1 SGHNT and CDR2 YYREEE (reference sequence). V trimming: 3 bases; J trimming: 4 bases; junction bases outside the gene matches: 6. The CDR3 is 15 amino acids.

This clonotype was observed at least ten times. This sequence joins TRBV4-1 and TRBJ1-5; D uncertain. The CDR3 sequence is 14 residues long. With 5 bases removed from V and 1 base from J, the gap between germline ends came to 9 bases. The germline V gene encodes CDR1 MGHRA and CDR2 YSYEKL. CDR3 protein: CASSSDASNQPQHF. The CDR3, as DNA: TGCGCCAGCAGCTCGGACGCGAGCAATCAGCCCCAGCATTTT.

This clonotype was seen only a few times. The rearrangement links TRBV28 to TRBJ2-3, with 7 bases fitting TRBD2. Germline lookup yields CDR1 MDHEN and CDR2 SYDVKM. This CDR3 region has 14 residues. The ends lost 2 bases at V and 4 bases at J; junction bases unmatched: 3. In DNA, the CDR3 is TGTGCCAGCAGTTTAGGGGGGAGGGCAGATACGCAGTATTTT. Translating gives CASSLGGRADTQYF.

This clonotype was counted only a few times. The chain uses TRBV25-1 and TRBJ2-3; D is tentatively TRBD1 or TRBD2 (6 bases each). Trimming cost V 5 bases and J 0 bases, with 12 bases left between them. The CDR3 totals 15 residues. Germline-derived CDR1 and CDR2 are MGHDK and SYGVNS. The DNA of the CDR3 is TGTGCCAGCAGTATGGGGGGCTCCAGCACAGATACGCAGTATTTT. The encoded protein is CASSMGGSSTDTQYF.

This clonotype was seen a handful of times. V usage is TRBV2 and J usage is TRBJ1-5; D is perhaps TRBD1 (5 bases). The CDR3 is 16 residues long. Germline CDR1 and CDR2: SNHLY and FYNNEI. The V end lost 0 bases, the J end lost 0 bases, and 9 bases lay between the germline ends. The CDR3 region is CASSEAGLFSNQPQHF. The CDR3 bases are TGTGCCAGCAGTGAAGCGGGGCTGTTTAGCAATCAGCCCCAGCATTTT.